The source of this TCR beta chain is a study of blood T cell repertoires in COVID-19 (dated by TCRdb to between 2020 and 2021). Concerning the study at large: Samples covering the acute and convalescent phases of COVID-19 were provided by collaborators in the United States, Italy and Spain. The material from the prospective study consisted of cDNA or gDNA derived from T cells, B-cell-depleted T cells, or PBMCs. Subjects who had been exposed to COVID-19, were actively infected with it, or had recovered from it provided the deeply sampled blood TCRbeta repertoires that made up the dataset. The repertoires were released in a freely available public database meant as a resource for research on the immune response to SARS-CoV-2. The samples were drawn from two sources: the first 160 participants of the ongoing ImmuneRACE study, and 1,000 to 1,500 subjects contributed by 6 global collaborators. A de-identified subject ID, COVID-19 status, age in years and sex were almost always included in the sample metadata. HLA class I and class II types, where available, came from metadata supplied by the sample provider rather than from assay-based typing. Paper-wide results and their limitations: The amount of clinical and demographic metadata varied by source and participant and was provided uncurated.

Of note for this clone: Its antigen is still unknown. Per-base quality was not reported, and no clone a single base away is much larger than it.

TCRbeta CDR3 regions were amplified from genomic DNA by means of the immunoSEQ Assay, a bias-controlled multiplex PCR. The study's processing was this. The number of nucleated cells in each sample was estimated by amplification of reference gene primers within the assay. Sequence reads were collapsed and filtered to measure the absolute abundance of every unique TCRbeta CDR3 rearrangement. For each sample, productive Simpson clonality was calculated as the square root of Simpson's diversity index across productive rearrangements. What TCRdb holds here is the immuneACCESS table cut down to in-frame rearrangements. Part of the clones is not present; checked against another copy, under half of the missing clones reflect an unresolved V gene, and the others are unexplained. The DNA was the basis for D and trimming; V, J and clone size are from that table. This sample has around 260,000 clones in its table, and roughly 85% of those were observed once. The ten top clones hold 8% to 10% of the sample.

Another Seattle source contributed samples from volunteer blood donors who had recovered from COVID-19. The collaborating institutions used their own protocols to collect whole blood in K2EDTA tubes. For TCRbeta analysis, collaborators shipped samples in one of three forms: frozen whole blood, isolated PBMCs, or DNA extracted from either of those sample types. The CDR3 measures 13 amino acids from cysteine to phenylalanine. Of all the DNA, just the CDR3 is kept, 39 bases in frame from base 1. Cut back by 3 bases and 3 bases, the V and J ends lie 8 bases apart. Sequences LNHDA (CDR1) and SQIVND (CDR2) are obtained from the germline V gene (reference sequence).

The sequencing input was peripheral blood. This clonotype was obtained from a woman between 45 and 60 years old who had recovered from COVID-19. The chain couples TRBV19 to TRBJ1-1; no D gene can be assigned with confidence. In nucleotide form, the sequence is TGTGCCAGTAGTATGGAGGGATACACTGAAGCTTTCTTT. This sequence encodes CASSMEGYTEAFF.